These 17 T cell receptor beta chains were all obtained from the same sample, sequenced in a study of cytomegalovirus exposure and HLA in healthy donors. Both 60 Vbeta primers and 13 Jbeta primers went into the PCR. Profiling relied on immunoSEQ multiplex PCR, and the TCRdb table lists in-frame clones only, not all of them. Counted here are about 90,000 clones, roughly three quarters occurring once; the ten biggest clones make up approximately 2.6%. Material: PBMCs. These receptors were taken from a man younger than 45 in good health and CMV-seronegative.

The chain joins TRBV25-1 to TRBJ2-5, with 9 bases aligning to TRBD1. Judging by the DNA end, TRBJ2-7 fits better; the J call may be wrong. The CDR3 sequence is 16 residues long. Germline CDR1 and CDR2: MGHDK and SYGVNS. The CDR3 DNA sequence: TGTGCCAGCAGTGAATTTGAGGGACAGGGAGGCCACGAGCAGTACTTC. This translates into CASSEFEGQGGHEQYF.

This chain joins TRBV25-1 and TRBJ1-2; no reliable D call. This CDR3 is 14 amino acids long. V was pared by 0 bases and J by 4 bases, with 9 bases between. Germline CDR1 and CDR2: MGHDK and SYGVNS. DNA for the CDR3: TGTGCCAGCAGTGAATACGGCGGGCCCTATGGCTACACCTTC. Its translation is CASSEYGGPYGYTF.

V gene TRBV30 combines with J gene TRBJ2-7, with a possible D match to TRBD1 (6 bases). Per the germline V gene, CDR1 is GTSNPN and CDR2 is SVGIG (reference sequence). Trimming took off 3 bases at V and 9 bases at J, with 15 bases between the two ends. The CDR3 runs 12 residues. The CDR3 nucleotides are TGTGCCTGGAGCAGGGGCTTGTTAGCGCAGTACTTC. This encodes CAWSRGLLAQYF.

The table lists this clone with a few counts. The CDR3 nucleotides are TGCGCCAGCAGACAAACCACAGATACGCAGTATTTT. As protein: CASRQTTDTQYF. The rearrangement links TRBV5-1 to TRBJ2-3, with no clear D. Trimming removed 5 bases from V and 2 bases from J, with 6 bases in between. The CDR3 sequence is 12 residues long. Per germline, CDR1 SGHRS and CDR2 YFSETQ.

The chain is built from TRBV19 and TRBJ1-6; possibly TRBD1 for D (5 bases). Trimming removed 10 bases at V and 8 bases at J, with 21 bases between. Germline CDR1 and CDR2: LNHDA and SQIVND (reference sequence). This CDR3 comprises 15 residues. DNA of the CDR3: TGTGCCACCCTCGACGGGGGACGGCCAGATTCACCCCTCCACTTT. This codes for CATLDGGRPDSPLHF.

This clone was seen a few times. The chain combines TRBV18 with TRBJ1-4; D not resolved. V was shortened by 3 bases and J by 4 bases, with 12 bases between the two germline ends. The length of the CDR3 is 15 residues. Per the germline V gene, CDR1 is KGHSH and CDR2 is LQKENI. CDR3 residues: CASSPTREGNEKLFF. The CDR3 region has the DNA TGTGCCAGCTCACCGACCAGAGAGGGTAATGAAAAACTGTTTTTT.

This clone was seen only once. This chain uses TRBV5-4 with TRBJ1-1; D is undetermined. Germline-derived CDR1 and CDR2 are SGHNT and YYREEE (reference sequence). This CDR3 region has 14 residues. Trimming removed 2 bases at V and 0 bases at J, with 8 bases between. Here the CDR3 DNA reads TGTGCCAGCAGCTTTAGGCAGGTGAACACTGAAGCTTTCTTT. Encoded protein: CASSFRQVNTEAFF.

The rearrangement links TRBV5-1 to TRBJ1-6, with a weak D call TRBD1 (6 bases). Germline V CDR1 and CDR2: SGHRS, YFSETQ. With 1 base removed from V and 6 bases from J, the gap between germline ends came to 14 bases. This CDR3 comprises 16 residues. Here the CDR3 reads CASSLQAGAGNSPLHF. As DNA, the CDR3 is TGCGCCAGCAGCTTGCAGGCGGGGGCCGGTAATTCACCCCTCCACTTT.

V gene TRBV19 combines with J gene TRBJ2-2; D gene uncertain. The ends were cut back, 3 bases at V and 6 bases at J, with 8 bases in the middle. The CDR3 loop spans 13 amino acids. The germline gives CDR1 LNHDA, CDR2 SQIVND (reference sequence). Here the CDR3 DNA reads TGTGCCAGTAGTATGAGAGAGGCCGGGGAGCTGTTTTTT. As protein: CASSMREAGELFF.

The chain couples TRBV7-2 to TRBJ2-5, with 7 bases fitting TRBD1. The CDR3 extends over 14 amino acids. V trimming: 5 bases; J trimming: 2 bases; junction bases outside the gene matches: 5. Germline V gene data show CDR1 as SGHTA and CDR2 as FQGNSA. The CDR3 sequence: CASSPGQAQETQYF. CDR3 bases: TGTGCCAGCAGCCCCGGACAGGCTCAAGAGACCCAGTACTTC.

The chain couples TRBV6-5 to TRBJ2-5; D might be TRBD2 (5 bases). Between the trimmed V and J ends, which lost 4 bases and 2 bases, there was a span of 17 bases. CDR3 length: 16 residues. In germline, CDR1 is MNHEY, CDR2 SVGAGI. CDR3 DNA sequence: TGTGCCAGCAGTTTTTTTAACGTCGGGATACAAGAGACCCAGTACTTC. It encodes CASSFFNVGIQETQYF.

The rearrangement uses TRBV9 and TRBJ1-2; 9 bases agree with TRBD1. Germline-derived CDR1 and CDR2 are SGDLS and YYNGEE. J lost 13 bases, V lost 2 bases, and 6 bases had no gene match. This CDR3 is 12 amino acids long. Here the CDR3 DNA reads TGTGCCAGCAGCGTCCCGGGACAGGGACCCACCTTC. Its protein product is CASSVPGQGPTF.

The rearrangement links TRBV7-2 to TRBJ2-2, with D perhaps TRBD2 (6 bases). V lost 3 bases, J lost 5 bases, and 7 bases lay in between. The CDR3 is 13 amino acids. CDR1 and CDR2 (germline): SGHTA, FQGNSA. This chain's CDR3 is CASSFAGTGELFF. The CDR3 DNA sequence: TGTGCCAGCAGCTTTGCGGGGACCGGGGAGCTGTTTTTT.

The chain is built from TRBV7-8 and TRBJ1-2; no reliable D call. Germline CDR1 SGHVS, CDR2 FQNEAQ. V was pared by 5 bases and J by 4 bases, with 14 bases between. The CDR3 is 14 residues long. The CDR3 DNA is TGTGCCAGCAGCGTGTACCTGGAGGGCTATGGCTACACCTTC. This translates into CASSVYLEGYGYTF.

The chain has TRBV5-1 and TRBJ1-4, with 12 bases that match TRBD1. CDR3 size: 15 residues. The V segment lost 4 bases and the J segment 8 bases; nucleotides outside the gene matches: 6. Germline CDR1 and CDR2: SGHRS and YFSETQ. The CDR3 coding sequence is TGCGCCAGCAGCATCTCCGGGACAGGGGGCGAAAAACTGTTTTTT. Encoded protein: CASSISGTGGEKLFF.

This clone was seen a single time. The chain links TRBV10-2 to TRBJ2-5, with 10 bases aligning to TRBD1. CDR1 is WSHSY, CDR2 SAAADI, per germline. J lost 3 bases, V lost 2 bases, and 3 bases had no gene match. The CDR3 spans 15 residues. The CDR3 is CASSETGTGEETQYF. CDR3 coding DNA: TGCGCCAGCAGTGAGACAGGGACAGGGGAAGAGACCCAGTACTTC.

This chain connects TRBV18 to TRBJ2-5; tentatively, D is TRBD2 (7 bases). This CDR3 spans 15 amino acids. V was pared by 0 bases and J by 4 bases, with 12 bases between. In germline, CDR1 is KGHSH, CDR2 LQKENI. CDR3 sequence: CASSPPGGPPETQYF. The DNA for the CDR3 is TGTGCCAGCTCACCACCGGGGGGGCCCCCAGAGACCCAGTACTTC.